This is a list of T cell receptor beta chains from one sample in a study of cytomegalovirus exposure and HLA in healthy donors. The data were produced by immunoSEQ multiplex PCR, yet TCRdb's version contains in-frame clones alone and is incomplete. Here the sample spans under 250,000 clones, around four fifths being singletons. Sequences were obtained from PBMCs. Source of these receptors: a boy under 10 years old in good health and CMV-seronegative. Each CDR3 is given with its conserved first and last residue.

TRBV5-8	TRBJ2-1	CASRPPPGEQFF
TRBV20-1	TRBJ2-7	CSANREYEQYF
TRBV11-2	TRBJ2-7	CASSLEAGTYEQYF
TRBV6-5	TRBJ1-1	CASSPSVNTEAFF
TRBV7-9	TRBJ1-3	CASSPEGAVGNTIYF
TRBV11-3	TRBJ2-3	CASSLRREETDTQYF
TRBV7-9	TRBJ1-1	CASSVPRDRESMNTEAFF
TRBV5-1	TRBJ2-5	CASSLDASLGETQYF
TRBV30	TRBJ1-4	CAWSVQTNEKLFF
TRBV19	TRBJ2-5	CASSAGTSGRGETQYF
TRBV6-1	TRBJ2-7	CASSEASGSSYEQYF
TRBV5-6	TRBJ1-1	CASSVGGTVNTEAFF
TRBV5-4	TRBJ1-1	CASSLGQGHSLGTEAFF